Following are 21 T cell receptor beta chains from one sample sequenced in a study of shared clonotypes between healthy human individuals. Assay used: immunoSEQ multiplex PCR; TCRdb lists only in-frame clones, some missing. The sample contains nearly 500,000 clones, 76% of which appear only once. The sample comprised PBMCs. The receptors derive from a woman between 40 and 50 years old in good health. Some clones in this sample may be carry-over from other donors' samples.

The rearrangement uses TRBV4-2 and TRBJ2-7; no reliable D call. The germline gives CDR1 LGHNA, CDR2 YNFKEQ. V lost 1 base, J lost 4 bases, and 14 bases lay in between. The CDR3 covers 15 residues. DNA for the CDR3: TGTGCCAGCAGCCAAGGGGTTTCTAGTGCGTACGAGCAGTACTTC. Protein product: CASSQGVSSAYEQYF.

This chain joins TRBV11-3 and TRBJ2-7; the match to TRBD2 covers 8 bases. CDR1 is SGHNT, CDR2 YENEEA, per germline. The CDR3 covers 15 residues. V shed 1 base and J 4 bases; nucleotides not matched to a gene: 6. CDR3 sequence (DNA): TGTGCCAGCAGCTTAGGCGGGGGGCTTTATTACGAGCAGTACTTC. Its protein product is CASSLGGGLYYEQYF. Drawing the rest from reference TRBV11-3 and TRBJ2-7, the complete variable domain is EAGVVQSPRYKIIEKKQPVAFWCNPISGHNTLYWYLQNLGQGPELLIRYENEEAVDDSQLPKDRFSAERLKGVDSTLKIQPAELGDSAVYLCASSLGGGLYYEQYFGPGTRLTVT.

This clone was observed once. This chain joins TRBV15 and TRBJ1-5; the D is unclear. Germline V lookup: CDR1 LNHNV, CDR2 YYDKDF (reference sequence). The germline V and J ends were trimmed by 0 bases and 7 bases, with 16 bases remaining between them. CDR3 length: 16 amino acids. The CDR3 loop is CATSRDRERVGQPQHF. The CDR3 DNA is TGTGCCACCAGCAGAGATCGGGAAAGGGTCGGACAGCCCCAGCATTTT.

The J gene is TRBJ2-1, the V gene TRBV7-7; D may be TRBD2 (6 bases). The CDR3 spans 15 residues. Germline V CDR1 and CDR2: SSHAT, FNYEAQ (reference sequence). Trimming left V 2 bases short and J 2 bases short, with 10 bases between. In DNA, the CDR3 is TGTGCCAGCAGCTTAACGGGAGCAGCCTACAATGAGCAGTTCTTC. Residues: CASSLTGAAYNEQFF.

As DNA, the CDR3 is TGCGCCAGCAGCGGGGCGGGTCTCACAGATACGCAGTATTTT. Amino acid sequence: CASSGAGLTDTQYF. The chain carries TRBV10-1 and TRBJ2-3, with D perhaps TRBD1 or TRBD2 (5 bases each). The germline V gene has CDR1 WNHNN and CDR2 SYGVQD (reference sequence). This CDR3 region has 14 residues. Trimming cost V 6 bases and J 2 bases, with 12 bases left between them.

This clone was detected ten times or more. V usage is TRBV4-3 and J usage is TRBJ2-7; 10 bases line up with TRBD2. Per the germline V gene, CDR1 is LGHNA and CDR2 is YSLEER. CDR3 length: 15 residues. The ends lost 3 bases at V and 3 bases at J; junction bases unmatched: 5. The CDR3 coding sequence is TGCGCCAGCAGCCAGTCGACTAGCGGGTTCTACGAGCAGTACTTC. It translates to CASSQSTSGFYEQYF.

This clone was picked up many times. The genes are TRBV6-4 and TRBJ2-3, with 7 bases lining up with TRBD2. Germline-derived CDR1 and CDR2 are MRHNA and SNTAGT. Losses at the gene ends were 3 bases for V and 1 base for J; bases not matched to a gene: 7. The length of the CDR3 is 16 residues. Here the CDR3 reads CASSEKGTSGTDTQYF. The CDR3 DNA sequence: TGTGCCAGCAGTGAAAAAGGTACTAGCGGCACAGATACGCAGTATTTT.

This clone was counted between two and nine times. The V call is TRBV2, the J call TRBJ1-2, with D possibly TRBD1 on 6 matching bases. This CDR3 comprises 12 residues. V lost 5 bases and J 8 bases, leaving 12 bases between the germline ends. Germline assignment: CDR1 SNHLY and CDR2 FYNNEI. The CDR3 loop is CASSYRVEGYTF. Here the CDR3 DNA reads TGTGCCAGCAGTTACAGGGTTGAGGGCTACACCTTC.

V and J are TRBV19 and TRBJ2-2; TRBD2 agrees at 12 bases. CDR3 length: 17 amino acids. V shed 3 bases, J shed 0 bases, and the junction held 2 bases outside the gene matches. Germline V gives CDR1 LNHDA, CDR2 SQIVND (reference sequence). The CDR3 spells CASSIPSGRANTGELFF. CDR3 nucleotides: TGTGCCAGTAGTATTCCTAGCGGGAGGGCGAACACCGGGGAGCTGTTTTTT. The full variable domain, with the rest looked up from reference TRBV19 and TRBJ2-2, is DGGITQSPKYLFRKEGQNVTLSCEQNLNHDAMYWYRQDPGQGLRLIYYSQIVNDFQKGDIAEGYSVSREKKESFPLTVTSAQKNPTAFYLCASSIPSGRANTGELFFGEGSRLTVL.

V gene TRBV28 combines with J gene TRBJ2-7; no definite D call. The CDR3 extends over 13 amino acids. Germline CDR1 is MDHEN and CDR2 is SYDVKM. V was cut by 6 bases and J by 0 bases, with 9 bases left in between. DNA for the CDR3: TGTGCCAGCAGACCTCAGAGCTCCTACGAGCAGTACTTC. Residues: CASRPQSSYEQYF.

CDR3 nucleotide sequence: TGTGCTATCCCTCGGGGGGCGATCTACGAGCAGTACTTC. Translated: CAIPRGAIYEQYF. The chain carries TRBV7-7 and TRBJ2-7; the D gene is possibly TRBD2 (7 bases). The germline gives CDR1 SSHAT, CDR2 FNYEAQ (reference sequence). The CDR3 is 13 residues long.

CDR3 loop: CASSVGYPPLHF. CDR3 coding DNA: TGTGCCAGCAGCGTAGGGTACCCACCCCTCCACTTT. The V call is TRBV9, the J call TRBJ1-6; the D is unclear. Germline V gene sequence: CDR1 SGDLS, CDR2 YYNGEE. The CDR3 totals 12 residues. V gave up 0 bases and J gave up 11 bases, with 6 bases separating them.

The chain links TRBV7-2 to TRBJ1-3; D perhaps matches TRBD1 (5 bases). CDR3 size: 14 residues. V lost 7 bases to trimming and J lost 4 bases, with 14 bases between them. The V gene's germline CDR1 is SGHTA and CDR2 FQGNSA. The CDR3 protein is CASTEGAWGNTIYF. The CDR3 DNA reads TGTGCCAGCACCGAAGGGGCGTGGGGAAACACCATATATTTT.

V usage is TRBV7-2 and J usage is TRBJ2-2; no reliable D call. The germline V gene has CDR1 SGHTA and CDR2 FQGNSA. CDR3 length equals 15 residues. V was cut by 2 bases and J by 7 bases, with 14 bases left in between. The CDR3 spells CASSLNLVRGGELFF. CDR3 bases: TGTGCCAGCAGCTTAAATCTCGTACGTGGCGGGGAGCTGTTTTTT. The whole variable domain, filled in from reference TRBV7-2 and TRBJ2-2, reads GAGVSQSPSNKVTEKGKDVELRCDPISGHTALYWYRQSLGQGLEFLIYFQGNSAPDKSGLPSDRFSAERTGGSVSTLTIQRTQQEDSAVYLCASSLNLVRGGELFFGEGSRLTVL.

The chain carries TRBV9 and TRBJ2-1; 14 bases map to TRBD2. Germline V gene lookup returns CDR1 SGDLS and CDR2 YYNGEE. After removal of 0 bases from V and 12 bases from J, the junction contained 8 bases not matched to a gene. This CDR3 has 16 residues. As DNA, the CDR3 is TGTGCCAGCAGCGTAGGACTAGCGGGAGGGCCCGGTTGGCAGTTCTTC. This codes for CASSVGLAGGPGWQFF. Based on the CDR3 plus reference TRBV9 and TRBJ2-1, the full variable domain is DSGVTQTPKHLITATGQRVTLRCSPRSGDLSVYWYQQSLDQGLQFLIQYYNGEERAKGNILERFSAQQFPDLHSELNLSSLELGDSALYFCASSVGLAGGPGWQFFGPGTRLTVL.

Concerning this clone itself: At one end, the junction sequence differs from germline, possibly due to a read error. J is TRBJ2-7 and V is TRBV15; no firm D call. This CDR3 has 13 amino acids. Looked up from germline, CDR1 is LNHNV and CDR2 is YYDKDF (reference sequence). The DNA for the CDR3 is TGTGCCACCAGCCGAGACGAGACCGCCGAGCAGTACTTC. As protein: CATSRDETAEQYF.

The chain recombines TRBV7-2 with TRBJ2-7; 7 bases agree with TRBD2. The CDR3 is made up of 15 amino acids. Germline trimming cut 5 bases from V and 3 bases from J; bases unmatched to any gene: 10. Per the germline V gene, CDR1 is SGHTA and CDR2 is FQGNSA. The CDR3 sequence: CASSRASGVIYEQYF. The CDR3 DNA is TGTGCCAGCAGCCGCGCCAGCGGGGTCATCTACGAGCAGTACTTC.

As regards this clone: Other DNA sequences from this sample encode an identical CDR3 as well. This chain joins TRBV2 and TRBJ2-7, with 14 bases lining up with TRBD2. J gave up 6 bases and V 5 bases, and 6 bases lay outside the gene matches. Per the germline V gene, CDR1 is SNHLY and CDR2 is FYNNEI. The CDR3 loop spans 15 amino acids. The CDR3 region is CASSRTGLAGVEQYF. CDR3 DNA sequence: TGTGCCAGCAGTAGGACGGGACTAGCGGGAGTCGAGCAGTACTTC.

The CDR3 DNA reads as TGTGCCAGCAGCCAAGACCGGGACAGCCTCTCCTACAATGAGCAGTTCTTC. This encodes CASSQDRDSLSYNEQFF. V is TRBV7-9 and J is TRBJ2-1; 7 bases agree with TRBD1. The CDR3 has 17 amino acids. The trim removed 5 bases at V and 0 bases at J, leaving 10 bases unmatched. Looked up from germline, CDR1 is SEHNR and CDR2 is FQNEAQ (reference sequence).

The chain is built from TRBV7-9 and TRBJ2-5, with D perhaps TRBD1 or TRBD2 (5 bases each). The germline V gene has CDR1 SEHNR and CDR2 FQNEAQ (reference sequence). V was clipped by 5 bases and J by 5 bases, with 15 bases between them. The CDR3 is 14 residues long. CDR3 protein: CASSPMGVRETQYF. CDR3 bases: TGTGCCAGCAGCCCGATGGGGGTCCGGGAGACCCAGTACTTC.

This clone has just one count. The chain couples TRBV7-9 to TRBJ2-7; D gene uncertain. CDR3 length equals 14 residues. Between the trimmed V and J ends, which lost 2 bases and 0 bases, there was a span of 8 bases. The germline V gene encodes CDR1 SEHNR and CDR2 FQNEAQ (reference sequence). DNA of the CDR3: TGTGCCAGCAGCTTAATGGGCAGCTCCTACGAGCAGTACTTC. It codes for CASSLMGSSYEQYF.